This TCR beta chain is drawn from a study of blood T cells in healthy people across ages. Overall study findings and caveats: There were more naive CD4+ cells and higher diversity in long-lived donors than in aged donors.

This clonotype was seen a handful of times. Antigen: not known. J was trimmed by 5 bases and V by 5 bases; bases with no gene match: 12. Germline V gives CDR1 SGHTA, CDR2 FQGNSA. CDR3 size: 16 residues. A sample-barcoded 5' primer and a J-beta primer mix were used in a second PCR of roughly 6 to 11 cycles. Each sample provided no less than 3 million CDR3-containing paired-end reads. TCRdb passed the 5' RACE reads through MiXCR, listing each CDR3 protein once. The repertoire has roughly 830,000 distinct CDR3 sequences, under 80% of them found once; the top ten carry 25% to 35%. The clonotype was recovered from a man under 40 in good health. The sequenced material came from blood. The rearrangement links TRBV7-2 to TRBJ2-7; 10 positions agree with TRBD1. The CDR3 DNA reads TGTGCCAGCAGCCTGTCGGGACAGGGGCGCAGAGACGAGCAGTACTTC. Protein: CASSLSGQGRRDEQYF.